Listed below are T cell receptor beta chains from one sample, sequenced in a study of CD4 T cells in relation to SARS-CoV-2 and coronaviruses. Repertoires were generated with immunoSEQ multiplex PCR, while TCRdb's copy carries only in-frame clones and drops some. Of about 24,000 clones listed, around four fifths were seen once; the top ten hold approximately 15%. Their recognized antigens are unknown. Sequencing input: CD4+ T cells from PBMCs, cultured in vitro. The receptors derive from a human donor in good health. Both conserved end residues are part of each CDR3. D genes are given only for firm matches. Size is stated for part of the rows, as once, few or many counts, or as a class when the clone is expanded.

j_gene	v_gene	abundance	d_gene	CDR3nt	CDR3aa
TRBJ1-5	TRBV6-1	few	-	TGTGCCAGCAGTGAATCTGGATATAGCAATCAGCCCCAGCATTTT	CASSESGYSNQPQHF
TRBJ1-5	TRBV7-9	-	TRBD1	TGTGCCAGCAGCTTAGCGGGACAGGGTGGTGTGAGCAATCAGCCCCAGCATTTT	CASSLAGQGGVSNQPQHF
TRBJ2-7	TRBV6-1	-	TRBD1	TGTGCCAGCAGTTTGGGACAGGGGAGCTCCTACGAGCAGTACTTC	CASSLGQGSSYEQYF
TRBJ1-3	TRBV5-1	few	-	TGCGCCAGCAGCTCAGGACAAGGAAACACCATATATTTT	CASSSGQGNTIYF
TRBJ2-3	TRBV7-8	-	TRBD2	TGTGCCAGCAGCTTAGGACTAGCGGGCGCAGATACGCAGTATTTT	CASSLGLAGADTQYF
TRBJ2-7	TRBV5-4	-	-	TGTGCCAGCAGCCCAGAGTCGGGGTTGAGTGAGCAGTACTTC	CASSPESGLSEQYF
TRBJ2-2	TRBV19	-	TRBD2	TGTGCCAGCGGACTAGCGGGAGATTATACCGGGGAGCTGTTTTTT	CASGLAGDYTGELFF
TRBJ2-1	TRBV7-9	once	-	TGTGCCAGCAGCTTAGGTGTTAGCGAGAGGTACTACAATGAGCAGTTCTTC	CASSLGVSERYYNEQFF
TRBJ2-5	TRBV25-1	-	-	TGTGCCAGCAGTACTCAAGAGACCCAGTACTTC	CASSTQETQYF
TRBJ2-5	TRBV2	-	TRBD2	TGTGCCAGCAGTGGATGGGAGGGCCGGTCGGAGACCCAGTACTTC	CASSGWEGRSETQYF
TRBJ1-2	TRBV7-9	-	TRBD1	TGTGCCAGCAGCTTAGTTACAGGGGATGGCTACACCTTC	CASSLVTGDGYTF
TRBJ1-2	TRBV2	-	TRBD1	TGTGCCAGCAGGCCGGACACCAGGGGGGGCTACACCTTC	CASRPDTRGGYTF
TRBJ2-7	TRBV7-8	-	-	TGTGCCAGCAGCTCCTCCCCTGTGGGTCTAGGGGAGCAGTACTTC	CASSSSPVGLGEQYF
TRBJ1-1	TRBV7-3	-	-	TGTGCCAGCAGCTTAAGCTTCACGGGGGTGGCCACTGAAGCTTTCTTT	CASSLSFTGVATEAFF
TRBJ1-5	TRBV19	-	TRBD1	TGTGCCAGTAGTGTACAGGGGGCGCTCAGCAATCAGCCCCAGCATTTT	CASSVQGALSNQPQHF
TRBJ1-1	TRBV28	-	-	TGTGCCAGCAGCCCTAGACTTAACACTGAAGCTTTCTTT	CASSPRLNTEAFF
TRBJ1-1	TRBV7-2	few	-	TGTGCCAGCAGCTTAGAACTTCTCACTGAAGCTTTCTTT	CASSLELLTEAFF
TRBJ1-1	TRBV12-3/TRBV12-4	-	-	TGTGCCAGCAGTTTTTACGGCACTGAAGCTTTCTTT	CASSFYGTEAFF
TRBJ2-5	TRBV7-3	-	-	TGTGCCAGCAGCCCCTCCCCCTCCCTCGGGCAAGAGACCCAGTACTTC	CASSPSPSLGQETQYF
TRBJ2-5	TRBV28	-	-	TGTGCCAGCAGTTTAGCAGGGGACCAAGAGACCCAGTACTTC	CASSLAGDQETQYF
TRBJ2-5	TRBV18	-	-	TGTGCCAGCTCGTGGGGGCAAGAGACCCAGTACTTC	CASSWGQETQYF
TRBJ2-3	TRBV19	-	TRBD2	TGTGCCAGTAGTGTAGAGCTGGGACTAGCGGGTGTAGATACGCAGTATTTT	CASSVELGLAGVDTQYF
TRBJ2-3	TRBV5-8	once	-	TGTGCCAGCGGATCGTTAGCCGATACGCAGTATTTT	CASGSLADTQYF
TRBJ2-7	TRBV7-3	-	TRBD2	TGTGCCAGCAGCCCTAGCGGGAGAAACTCCTACGAGCAGTACTTC	CASSPSGRNSYEQYF
TRBJ2-7	TRBV4-1	-	TRBD2	TGCGCCAGCAGCCAAACACTAGCGGGAGGAAACGAGCAGTACTTC	CASSQTLAGGNEQYF
TRBJ2-7	TRBV12-5	-	-	TGTGCTAGTGGTTTGAACAACGAGCAGTACTTC	CASGLNNEQYF
TRBJ2-7	TRBV13	-	TRBD2	TGTGCCAGCAGCCCCCCGACTAGCGGGAGGGTTTACGAGCAGTACTTC	CASSPPTSGRVYEQYF
TRBJ2-3	TRBV10-3	once	TRBD2	TGTGCCATCATGGTTAGCGGGAGCATCACAGATACGCAGTATTTT	CAIMVSGSITDTQYF
TRBJ1-2	TRBV7-9	-	TRBD1	TGTGCCAGCAGCTGGGGCCCGGACAGGCCCCCCTATGGCTACACCTTC	CASSWGPDRPPYGYTF
TRBJ1-3	TRBV5-1	-	-	TGCGCCAGCAGCTTGGGAACAGGGATTGGAAACACCATATATTTT	CASSLGTGIGNTIYF
TRBJ2-3	TRBV12-5	-	-	TGTGCTAGTGGCCCCAAGGGTGAGGCCACTCTTAACACAGATACGCAGTATTTT	CASGPKGEATLNTDTQYF
TRBJ2-7	TRBV18	few	TRBD2	TGTGCCAGCTCTCGGACTAGCGGGAGGGCCTACGAGCAGTACTTC	CASSRTSGRAYEQYF
TRBJ2-3	TRBV5-1	-	-	TGCGCCAGCAGCTTGGGGGGCGGCTCGACAGATACGCAGTATTTT	CASSLGGGSTDTQYF
TRBJ2-5	TRBV18	-	TRBD1	TGTGCCAGCTCACCTCCTGGACAGGGTGACAAGACCCAGTACTTC	CASSPPGQGDKTQYF
TRBJ2-7	TRBV9	-	TRBD1	TGTGCCAGCAGCCTACGGGACAGGGGCGCCTACGAGCAGTACTTC	CASSLRDRGAYEQYF
TRBJ1-1	TRBV27	-	-	-	CASSFLAGGETEAFF
TRBJ1-6	TRBV18	-	-	TGTGCCAGCTCACCATCAGGGTCGGATTCACCCCTCCACTTT	CASSPSGSDSPLHF
TRBJ1-2	TRBV24-1	-	-	TGTGCCACCAGTGACCAAACACAGATGGGAAGAGGCTACACCTTC	CATSDQTQMGRGYTF
TRBJ2-5	TRBV24-1	-	TRBD1	TGTGCCACCAGTGATGATGTAGACAGGGCGGAGACCCAGTACTTC	CATSDDVDRAETQYF
TRBJ1-1	TRBV13	-	-	TGTGCCAGCAGCCCTGGAGCCACAGGGACCACTGAAGCTTTCTTT	CASSPGATGTTEAFF
TRBJ2-5	TRBV2	-	TRBD1	TGTGCCAGCAGTACAACAGGGGGCCAAGAGACCCAGTACTTC	CASSTTGGQETQYF
TRBJ1-1	TRBV2	-	TRBD1	TGTGCCAGCAGCGTCAGGGGGCAAGCTTTCTTT	CASSVRGQAFF
TRBJ2-1	TRBV5-1	-	-	TGCGCCAGCATGGGGTCCTACAATGAGCAGTTCTTC	CASMGSYNEQFF
TRBJ1-5	TRBV6-1	-	-	TGTGCCAGCAGTGAATTCCATGGGAGCAATCAGCCCCAGCATTTT	CASSEFHGSNQPQHF
TRBJ2-7	TRBV9	once	-	TGTGCCAGCAGCCCTACGGACCCAGCCTACGAGCAGTACTTC	CASSPTDPAYEQYF
TRBJ1-2	TRBV18	-	TRBD1	TGTGCCAGCTCAGAAATTCCGGGACAGGGGCGCTATGGCTACACCTTC	CASSEIPGQGRYGYTF
TRBJ1-1	TRBV28	few	-	TGTGCCAGCCATATGGGGGGCCAGAACACTGAAGCTTTCTTT	CASHMGGQNTEAFF
TRBJ1-5	TRBV9	once	TRBD1	TGTGCCAGCAGCGGAGGAGACAGGGTTCGCAATCAGCCCCAGCATTTT	CASSGGDRVRNQPQHF
TRBJ1-1	TRBV29-1	few	TRBD1	TGCAGCGTTGTTAGGACAGGGGACTACACTGAAGCTTTCTTT	CSVVRTGDYTEAFF
TRBJ2-7	TRBV11-3	-	-	TGTGCCAGCAGCACTGGATCAAGCTCCTACGAGCAGTACTTC	CASSTGSSSYEQYF
TRBJ2-1	TRBV24-1	-	TRBD2	TGTGCCACCAGTGTCGGGAGCGGGGGCGATGAGCAGTTCTTC	CATSVGSGGDEQFF
TRBJ2-2	TRBV6-5	-	-	TGTGCCAGCGGGGTTTTCCGGGACACCGGGGAGCTGTTTTTT	CASGVFRDTGELFF
TRBJ1-6	TRBV7-7	-	-	TGTGCCAGCAGCTTAGCCCCAGGTTCACCCCTCCACTTT	CASSLAPGSPLHF
TRBJ2-5	TRBV20-1	-	TRBD1	TGCAGTGCTAGTTGGGGGACAGTACCCTCCGGGGAGACCCAGTACTTC	CSASWGTVPSGETQYF